These 15 T cell receptor beta chains were sequenced from one sample in a study of CD8 T cells in Susac syndrome. Random-hexamer reverse transcription was applied to roughly 0.5 to 1 ug RNA. TCRdb independently ran MiXCR on the immunoSEQ multiplex PCR reads; one entry per CDR3 protein. The sample comprises about 130,000 distinct CDR3 sequences, roughly 94% of which are singletons, and around 0.12% rests with the top ten. The sample taken for sequencing was CD4+ T cells from PBMCs. The receptors were sampled from a human donor with multiple sclerosis.

This chain joins TRBV19 and TRBJ2-1, with 9 bases fitting TRBD2. CDR3 size: 16 residues. Germline CDR1 reads LNHDA; CDR2 reads SQIVND (reference sequence). V shed 5 bases, J shed 0 bases, and the junction held 5 bases outside the gene matches. CDR3 amino acids: CASSVKTSGSYNEQFF. DNA for the CDR3: TGTGCCAGTAGTGTCAAGACTAGCGGCTCCTACAATGAGCAGTTCTTC.

The chain recombines TRBV7-2 with TRBJ1-5; D is ambiguous. CDR1 is SGHTA, CDR2 FQGNSA, per germline. Trimming took off 5 bases at V and 0 bases at J, with 11 bases between the two ends. The CDR3 extends over 15 amino acids. This CDR3 reads CASSAEGLSNQPQHF. CDR3 bases: TGTGCCAGCAGCGCGGAAGGTCTTAGCAATCAGCCCCAGCATTTT.

The J gene is TRBJ2-7, the V gene TRBV6-2 or TRBV6-3, with D perhaps matching TRBD1 (6 bases). The CDR3 is 13 amino acids. Trimming took 6 bases from V and 2 from J, leaving 11 bases between them. Germline V lookup: CDR1 MNHEY, CDR2 SVGEGT. CDR3 residues: CASRSGQTYEQYF. In DNA, the CDR3 is TGTGCCAGCAGATCTGGACAGACCTACGAGCAGTACTTC.

This sequence joins TRBV9 and TRBJ1-4; D ambiguous. The V gene's germline CDR1 is SGDLS and CDR2 YYNGEE. The CDR3 spans 13 residues. With 4 bases removed from V and 8 bases from J, the gap between germline ends came to 12 bases. DNA for the CDR3: TGTGCCAGCAGCCCCCGCGCGAGGGAAAAACTGTTTTTT. Translation gives CASSPRAREKLFF.

The chain has TRBV5-1 and TRBJ2-1; 11 bases are shared with TRBD2. Germline V gene sequence: CDR1 SGHRS, CDR2 YFSETQ. This CDR3 region has 15 residues. Losses at the gene ends were 5 bases for V and 6 bases for J; bases not matched to a gene: 7. CDR3 coding DNA: TGCGCCAGCAGAGGGGGACTAGCGGACCCCAATGAGCAGTTCTTC. It translates to CASRGGLADPNEQFF.

CDR3 amino acids: CASSFGATKNIQYF. The CDR3 region has the DNA TGTGCCAGCAGTTTCGGGGCTACCAAAAACATTCAGTACTTC. This sequence joins TRBV12-3 or TRBV12-4 and TRBJ2-4; D might be TRBD1 or TRBD2, each matching 5 bases. With 3 bases removed from V and 2 bases from J, the gap between germline ends came to 8 bases. The CDR3 consists of 14 residues.

This sequence joins TRBV5-1 and TRBJ2-6; 10 positions match TRBD1. The V and J ends lost 5 bases and 0 bases, in that order; junction bases with no gene match: 11. Germline-derived CDR1 and CDR2 are SGHRS and YFSETQ. There are 19 residues in the CDR3. CDR3 bases: TGCGCCAGCAGTTTCGAGCCGGGACAGGGGCACTCTGGGGCCAACGTCCTGACTTTC. This sequence encodes CASSFEPGQGHSGANVLTF.

V is TRBV6-1 and J is TRBJ1-4, with D possibly being TRBD1 (5 bases). Germline CDR1 reads MNHNS; CDR2 reads SASEGT. V shed 2 bases and J shed 7 bases, with 11 bases lying between them. This CDR3 comprises 14 residues. DNA for the CDR3: TGTGCCAGCAGTGAAAGGCAGGGAGGTGAAAAACTGTTTTTT. Protein product: CASSERQGGEKLFF.

As for this clonotype: Germline is not matched at one junction end, which may reflect a read error. The DNA for the CDR3 is TGTGCCAGCAGCTCCCCCCACCGGGGGATCGAGACCCAGTATTTC. Amino acids: CASSSPHRGIETQYF. V gene TRBV6-2 or TRBV6-3 combines with J gene TRBJ2-5, with a possible D match to TRBD2 (6 bases). The germline V gene encodes CDR1 MNHEY and CDR2 SVGEGT. The CDR3 is 15 residues long.

The chain couples TRBV5-6 to TRBJ2-5; 9 positions match TRBD1. From germline, CDR1 is SGHDT and CDR2 YYEEEE. V lost 5 bases and J lost 5; bases outside the gene matches: 7. The CDR3 is made up of 14 amino acids. The DNA for the CDR3 is TGTGCCAGCAGTCGAACAGGGGGCGAGGAGACCCAGTACTTC. Its translation is CASSRTGGEETQYF.

The chain combines TRBV6-2 or TRBV6-3 with TRBJ1-6; no clear D. Trimming cost V 4 bases and J 8 bases, with 12 bases left between them. Germline CDR1 MNHEY, CDR2 SVGEGT. The CDR3 has 14 amino acids. Written as DNA, the CDR3 is TGTGCCAGCAGTTGGAGTCCCCAAGATTCACCCCTCCACTTT. It is translated as CASSWSPQDSPLHF.

The chain has TRBV18 and TRBJ1-1; 8 bases are shared with TRBD1. Germline assignment: CDR1 KGHSH and CDR2 LQKENI. The CDR3 has 14 residues. V shed 4 bases and J 2 bases; nucleotides not matched to a gene: 3. CDR3 loop: CASSQAGGNTEAFF. The CDR3 DNA sequence: TGTGCCAGCTCACAGGCAGGGGGCAACACTGAAGCTTTCTTT.

The chain is built from TRBV6-6 and TRBJ1-1, with no clear D. V dropped 8 bases and J dropped 4 bases, with 17 bases sitting between them. The germline V gene encodes CDR1 MNHNY and CDR2 SVGAGI (reference sequence). The CDR3 has 14 amino acids. CDR3 region: CASSELGIGTEAFF. The CDR3 DNA sequence: TGTGCCAGCTCGGAGCTGGGTATAGGCACTGAAGCTTTCTTT.

This chain connects TRBV7-2 to TRBJ2-7, with a weak D call TRBD2 (6 bases). CDR1 and CDR2 from the germline V gene are SGHTA and FQGNSA. Trimming pared 5 bases from V and 8 bases from J, leaving 16 bases between. The CDR3 is made up of 13 amino acids. The DNA for the CDR3 is TGTGCCAGCAGCGCTTCGGGGGTTACGAAGCAGTACTTC. Translating it yields CASSASGVTKQYF.

V is TRBV7-6 and J is TRBJ2-3; D is perhaps TRBD2 (5 bases). Trimming cost V 3 bases and J 0 bases, with 13 bases left between them. Germline V gene data show CDR1 as SGHVS and CDR2 as FNYEAQ. This CDR3 region has 16 residues. The CDR3: CASSFNGAASTDTQYF. CDR3 in DNA: TGTGCCAGCAGCTTCAATGGAGCGGCAAGCACAGATACGCAGTATTTT.